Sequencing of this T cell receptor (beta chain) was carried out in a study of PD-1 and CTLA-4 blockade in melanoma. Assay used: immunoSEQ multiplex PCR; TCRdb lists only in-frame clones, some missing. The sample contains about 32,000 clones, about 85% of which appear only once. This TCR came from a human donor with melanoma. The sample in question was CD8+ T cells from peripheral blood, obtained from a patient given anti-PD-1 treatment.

Written as DNA, the CDR3 is TGTGCCAGCATGGAGACAGCGAATCAGCCCCAGCATTTT. As protein: CASMETANQPQHF. This chain joins TRBV6-1 and TRBJ1-5; D perhaps matches TRBD1 (5 bases). The length of the CDR3 is 13 residues. V dropped 7 bases and J dropped 4 bases, with 11 bases sitting between them. In germline, CDR1 is MNHNS, CDR2 SASEGT.